A selection of T cell receptor beta chains follows, all from one sample in a study of OX40 agonist ivuxolimab in advanced cancers. Clones were sequenced by immunoSEQ multiplex PCR, and TCRdb holds only the in-frame ones, with some missing. The profile shows tens of thousands of clones, about 86% of them singletons. The specimen was CD4+ or CD8+ T cells sorted from blood, collected in a trial of the OX40 agonist ivuxolimab. The receptors derive from an adult with an advanced solid tumor such as melanoma, head and neck, liver or kidney cancer. Each CDR3 is given without its conserved first and last residue. Fields, in order: D gene, V gene, J gene, CDR3 length, CDR3 protein. The D gene is left open where the match is weak.

d_gene: TRBD2; v_gene: TRBV29-1; j_gene: TRBJ2-1; len: 8; CDR3aa: SVGGGVQF
d_gene: .; v_gene: TRBV14; j_gene: TRBJ1-2; len: 13; CDR3aa: ASSQGWTNIEGYT
d_gene: .; v_gene: TRBV28; j_gene: TRBJ1-2; len: 13; CDR3aa: ASSLSGGAGGGYT
d_gene: TRBD2; v_gene: TRBV7-6; j_gene: TRBJ2-5; len: 12; CDR3aa: ASSSLAGSGTQY
d_gene: .; v_gene: TRBV7-9; j_gene: TRBJ2-2; len: 11; CDR3aa: ASSLAGAGELF
d_gene: .; v_gene: TRBV5-4; j_gene: TRBJ1-1; len: 13; CDR3aa: ASTSTRGLGTEAF
d_gene: .; v_gene: TRBV6-1; j_gene: TRBJ1-5; len: 9; CDR3aa: ASSHGEPQH
d_gene: .; v_gene: TRBV11-2; j_gene: TRBJ2-1; len: 14; CDR3aa: ASSLDQGSSYNEQF
d_gene: TRBD1; v_gene: TRBV29-1; j_gene: TRBJ2-7; len: 15; CDR3aa: SVEELNLQGATYEQY
d_gene: .; v_gene: TRBV27; j_gene: TRBJ2-7; len: 11; CDR3aa: ASSLSNSYEQY
d_gene: .; v_gene: TRBV4-2; j_gene: TRBJ1-5; len: 15; CDR3aa: ASSQPRLLVSNQPQH
d_gene: TRBD2; v_gene: TRBV18; j_gene: TRBJ2-3; len: 13; CDR3aa: ASSPQLAGTDTQY
d_gene: .; v_gene: TRBV27; j_gene: TRBJ2-4; len: 10; CDR3aa: ASSFRSSIQY
d_gene: TRBD1; v_gene: TRBV11-3; j_gene: TRBJ2-5; len: 11; CDR3aa: ASSLTGLETQY
d_gene: TRBD2; v_gene: TRBV9; j_gene: TRBJ2-5; len: 11; CDR3aa: ASRASGSETQY
d_gene: TRBD1; v_gene: TRBV6-4; j_gene: TRBJ1-2; len: 13; CDR3aa: ASSRDRGGNYGYT
d_gene: TRBD1; v_gene: TRBV10-3; j_gene: TRBJ2-1; len: 14; CDR3aa: VISESRTGVSNEQF
d_gene: .; v_gene: TRBV29-1; j_gene: TRBJ1-5; len: 12; CDR3aa: SAVGGDSNQPQH
d_gene: .; v_gene: TRBV11-3; j_gene: TRBJ2-7; len: 11; CDR3aa: ASSLGQRDEQY
d_gene: TRBD2; v_gene: TRBV6-1; j_gene: TRBJ2-3; len: 13; CDR3aa: ASSVLAGSTDTQY
d_gene: TRBD1; v_gene: TRBV28; j_gene: TRBJ2-7; len: 12; CDR3aa: ASALQGVSYEQY
d_gene: .; v_gene: TRBV6-1; j_gene: TRBJ2-7; len: 12; CDR3aa: ASSEELVSGEQY
d_gene: .; v_gene: TRBV6-6; j_gene: TRBJ2-7; len: 12; CDR3aa: ASSSVTVNYEQY
d_gene: .; v_gene: TRBV28; j_gene: TRBJ1-5; len: 14; CDR3aa: ASSLGGATARQPQH
d_gene: TRBD2; v_gene: TRBV28; j_gene: TRBJ2-2; len: 14; CDR3aa: ASSRLDAGDTGELF
d_gene: .; v_gene: TRBV5-1; j_gene: TRBJ2-3; len: 14; CDR3aa: ASSLYTGASTDTQY
d_gene: TRBD1; v_gene: TRBV2; j_gene: TRBJ2-7; len: 12; CDR3aa: ASRGQATSYEQY
d_gene: .; v_gene: TRBV7-2; j_gene: TRBJ2-7; len: 12; CDR3aa: ASSLTGTLGEQY
d_gene: .; v_gene: TRBV6-4; j_gene: TRBJ2-2; len: 12; CDR3aa: ASALSWNTGELF
d_gene: TRBD2; v_gene: TRBV6-6; j_gene: TRBJ2-4; len: 11; CDR3aa: ATYERGENIQY
d_gene: .; v_gene: TRBV12-2; j_gene: TRBJ2-3; len: 15; CDR3aa: ASRLATSGPLRDTQY
d_gene: TRBD1; v_gene: TRBV2; j_gene: TRBJ1-3; len: 14; CDR3aa: ASSEGQGNSGNTIY
d_gene: .; v_gene: TRBV18; j_gene: TRBJ2-1; len: 14; CDR3aa: ASSPYNHPGYGEQF
d_gene: .; v_gene: TRBV7-8; j_gene: TRBJ2-1; len: 13; CDR3aa: ASNRGGTSYNEQF
d_gene: TRBD2; v_gene: TRBV7-2; j_gene: TRBJ2-7; len: 14; CDR3aa: ASSSGGGQGAYEQY
d_gene: .; v_gene: TRBV14; j_gene: TRBJ1-2; len: 14; CDR3aa: ASSSRSEGQVYGYT
d_gene: .; v_gene: TRBV28; j_gene: TRBJ1-1; len: 13; CDR3aa: ASSLVPAGQGEAF
d_gene: .; v_gene: TRBV5-1; j_gene: TRBJ1-1; len: 13; CDR3aa: ASSLGSGWDTEAF
d_gene: .; v_gene: TRBV27; j_gene: TRBJ1-3; len: 13; CDR3aa: ASSFRGDSGNTIY
d_gene: .; v_gene: TRBV7-2; j_gene: TRBJ2-7; len: 10; CDR3aa: ASSSGGNKQY